Reported below is one TCR beta chain. High-throughput TCR beta sequencing covered peripheral CD8+ and CD4+ T cells. Patients with stable or active relapsing-remitting disease, all of them treatment-naive, made up the multiple sclerosis controls. CD8+ and CD4+ T cells were negatively isolated; TEMRA cells were FACS-enriched. Random hexamers were used to reverse transcribe the RNA input (roughly 0.5 to 1 ug). The method of amplification for TCR beta CDR3 was immunoSEQ multiplex PCR, covering 54 Vbeta and 13 Jbeta. Using its own MiXCR run on the immunoSEQ multiplex PCR reads, TCRdb lists one record per CDR3 protein. The sample lists some 300,000 distinct CDR3 sequences, 89% seen once, with under 0.2% in the top ten. CDR3 length: 14 amino acids. Germline V lookup: CDR1 MNHEY, CDR2 SMNVEV (reference sequence). Trimming pared 8 bases from V and 5 bases from J, leaving 16 bases between. This specimen comes from a study of CD8 T cells in Susac syndrome.

The chain combines TRBV27 with TRBJ1-5, with a weak D call TRBD1 (6 bases). The TCR originated in a human donor with multiple sclerosis. The specimen sequenced was CD8+ T cells from PBMCs. The CDR3 is CASRLGGYDQPQHF. The CDR3 DNA reads TGTGCCAGCCGGTTGGGGGGCTACGATCAGCCCCAGCATTTT.